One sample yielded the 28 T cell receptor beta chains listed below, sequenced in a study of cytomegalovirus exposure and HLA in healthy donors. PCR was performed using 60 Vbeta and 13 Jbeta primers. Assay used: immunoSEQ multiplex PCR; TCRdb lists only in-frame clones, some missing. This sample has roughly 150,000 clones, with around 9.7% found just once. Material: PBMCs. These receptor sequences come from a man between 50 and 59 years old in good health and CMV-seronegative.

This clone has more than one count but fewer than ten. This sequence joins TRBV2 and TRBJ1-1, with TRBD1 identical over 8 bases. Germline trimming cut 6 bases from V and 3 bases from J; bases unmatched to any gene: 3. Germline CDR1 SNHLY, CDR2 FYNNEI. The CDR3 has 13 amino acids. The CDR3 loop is CASSGQGYTEAFF. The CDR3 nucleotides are TGTGCCAGCAGCGGACAGGGCTACACTGAAGCTTTCTTT. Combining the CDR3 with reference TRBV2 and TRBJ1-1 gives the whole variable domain EPEVTQTPSHQVTQMGQEVILRCVPISNHLYFYWYRQILGQKVEFLVSFYNNEISEKSEIFDDQFSVERPDGSNFTLKIRSTKLEDSAMYFCASSGQGYTEAFFGQGTRLTVV.

The CDR3, as DNA: TGTGCCAGCAGCCGGCAGGAGGGCCAAGAGACCCAGTACTTC. Amino acid sequence: CASSRQEGQETQYF. The chain joins TRBV7-6 to TRBJ2-5, with D tentatively TRBD2 (6 bases). Germline CDR1 and CDR2: SGHVS and FNYEAQ. The CDR3 covers 14 residues. V lost 5 bases to trimming and J lost 1 base, with 11 bases between them.

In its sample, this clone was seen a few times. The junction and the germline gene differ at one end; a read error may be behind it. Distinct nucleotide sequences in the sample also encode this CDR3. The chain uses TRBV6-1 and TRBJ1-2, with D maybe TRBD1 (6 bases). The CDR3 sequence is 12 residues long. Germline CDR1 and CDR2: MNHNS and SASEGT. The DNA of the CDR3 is TGTGCAAGCAGCAGGGGTGACTATGGCTACACCTTC. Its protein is CASSRGDYGYTF.

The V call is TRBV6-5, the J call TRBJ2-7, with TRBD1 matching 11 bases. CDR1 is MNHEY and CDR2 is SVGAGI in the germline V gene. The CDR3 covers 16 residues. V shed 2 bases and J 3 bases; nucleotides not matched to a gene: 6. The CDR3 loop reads CASSYPGTGGFYEQYF. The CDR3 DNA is TGTGCCAGCAGTTACCCGGGGACAGGGGGATTCTACGAGCAGTACTTC.

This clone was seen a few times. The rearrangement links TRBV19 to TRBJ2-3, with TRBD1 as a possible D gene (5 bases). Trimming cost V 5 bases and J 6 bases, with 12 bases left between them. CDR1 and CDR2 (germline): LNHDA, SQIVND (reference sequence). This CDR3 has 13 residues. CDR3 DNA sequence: TGTGCCAGTAGTTTCAGGGAATGGGATACGCAGTATTTT. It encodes CASSFREWDTQYF.

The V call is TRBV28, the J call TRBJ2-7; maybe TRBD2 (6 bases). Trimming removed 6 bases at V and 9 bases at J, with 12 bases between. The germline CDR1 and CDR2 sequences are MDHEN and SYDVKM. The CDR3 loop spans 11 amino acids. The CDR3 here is CASRSPRGQYF. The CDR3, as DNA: TGTGCCAGCAGGTCCCCGCGGGGGCAGTACTTC.

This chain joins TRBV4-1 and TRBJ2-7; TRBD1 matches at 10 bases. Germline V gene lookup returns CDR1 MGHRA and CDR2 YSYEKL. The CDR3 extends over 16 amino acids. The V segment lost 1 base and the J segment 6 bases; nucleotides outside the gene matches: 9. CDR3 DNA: TGCGCCAGCAGCCAAGGTGCGGGACAGGGGCGTCTCGAGCAGTACTTC. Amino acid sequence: CASSQGAGQGRLEQYF.

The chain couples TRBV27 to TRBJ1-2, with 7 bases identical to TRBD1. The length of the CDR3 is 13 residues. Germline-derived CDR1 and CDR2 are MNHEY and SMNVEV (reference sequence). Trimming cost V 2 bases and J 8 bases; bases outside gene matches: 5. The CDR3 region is CASSLQGVQGYTF. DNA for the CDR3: TGTGCCAGCAGTTTACAGGGGGTTCAAGGCTACACCTTC.

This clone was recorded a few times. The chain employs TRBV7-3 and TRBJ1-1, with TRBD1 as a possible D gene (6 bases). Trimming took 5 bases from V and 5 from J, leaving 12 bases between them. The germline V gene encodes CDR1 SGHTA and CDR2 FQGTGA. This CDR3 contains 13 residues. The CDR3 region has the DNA TGTGCCAGCAGCCCCCGGCAGGGGACTGAAGCTTTCTTT. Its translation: CASSPRQGTEAFF.

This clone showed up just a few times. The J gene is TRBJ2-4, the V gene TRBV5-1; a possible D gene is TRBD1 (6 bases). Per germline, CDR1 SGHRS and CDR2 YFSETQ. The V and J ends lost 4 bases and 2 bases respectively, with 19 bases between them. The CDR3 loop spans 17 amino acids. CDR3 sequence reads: CASSPSRGKGTKNIQYF. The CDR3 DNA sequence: TGCGCCAGCAGCCCCTCGAGGGGGAAGGGGACCAAAAACATTCAGTACTTC.

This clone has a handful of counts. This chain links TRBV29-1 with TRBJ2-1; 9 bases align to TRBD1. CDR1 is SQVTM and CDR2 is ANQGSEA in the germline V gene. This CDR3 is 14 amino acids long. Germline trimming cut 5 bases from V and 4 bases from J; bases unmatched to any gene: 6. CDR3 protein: CSVKRDRDYNEQFF. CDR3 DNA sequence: TGCAGCGTTAAGAGGGACAGGGATTACAATGAGCAGTTCTTC.

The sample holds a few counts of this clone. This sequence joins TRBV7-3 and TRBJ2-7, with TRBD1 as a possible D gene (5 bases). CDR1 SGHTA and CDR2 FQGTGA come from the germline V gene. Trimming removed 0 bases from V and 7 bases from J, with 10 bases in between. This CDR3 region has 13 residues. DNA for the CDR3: TGTGCCAGCAGCTTAACAGGGGTCGGGGAGCAGTACTTC. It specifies CASSLTGVGEQYF.

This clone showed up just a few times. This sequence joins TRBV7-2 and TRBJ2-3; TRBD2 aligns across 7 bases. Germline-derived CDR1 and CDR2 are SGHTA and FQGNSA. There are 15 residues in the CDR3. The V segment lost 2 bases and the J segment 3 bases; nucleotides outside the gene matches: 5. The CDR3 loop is CASSLLAEDTDTQYF. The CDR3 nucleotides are TGTGCCAGCAGCTTACTAGCGGAGGATACAGATACGCAGTATTTT.

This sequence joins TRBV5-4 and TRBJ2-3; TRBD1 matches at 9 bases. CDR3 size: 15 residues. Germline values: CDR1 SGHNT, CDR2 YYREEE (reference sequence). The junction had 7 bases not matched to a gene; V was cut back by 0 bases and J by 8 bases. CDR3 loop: CASSLGGQGGGTQYF. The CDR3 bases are TGTGCCAGCAGCTTGGGGGGACAGGGAGGTGGTACGCAGTATTTT.

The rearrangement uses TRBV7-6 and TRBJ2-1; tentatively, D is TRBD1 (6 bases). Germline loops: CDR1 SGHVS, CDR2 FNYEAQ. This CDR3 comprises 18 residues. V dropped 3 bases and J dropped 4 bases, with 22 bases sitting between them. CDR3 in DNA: TGTGCCAGCAGCTTCATGGACAGAGGGCTGACGCTATACAATGAGCAGTTCTTC. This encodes CASSFMDRGLTLYNEQFF.

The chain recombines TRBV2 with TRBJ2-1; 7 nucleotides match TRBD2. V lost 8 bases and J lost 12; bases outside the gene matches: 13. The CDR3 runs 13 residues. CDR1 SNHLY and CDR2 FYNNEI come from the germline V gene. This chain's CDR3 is CASGVTSTPGQFF. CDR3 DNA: TGTGCCAGCGGGGTGACTAGCACCCCGGGGCAGTTCTTC.

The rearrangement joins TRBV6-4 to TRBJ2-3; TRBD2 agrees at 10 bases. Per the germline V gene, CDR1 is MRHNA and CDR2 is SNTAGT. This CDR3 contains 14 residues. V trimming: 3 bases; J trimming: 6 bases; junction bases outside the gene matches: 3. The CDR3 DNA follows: TGTGCCAGCAGTGAAACGACTAGCGGGGATACGCAGTATTTT. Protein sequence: CASSETTSGDTQYF.

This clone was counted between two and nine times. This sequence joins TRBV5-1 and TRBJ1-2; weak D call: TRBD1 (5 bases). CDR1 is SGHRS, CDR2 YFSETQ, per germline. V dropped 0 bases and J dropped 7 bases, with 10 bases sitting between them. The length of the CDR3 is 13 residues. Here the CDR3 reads CASSLDGGVGYTF. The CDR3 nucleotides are TGCGCCAGCAGCTTGGATGGGGGGGTTGGCTACACCTTC.

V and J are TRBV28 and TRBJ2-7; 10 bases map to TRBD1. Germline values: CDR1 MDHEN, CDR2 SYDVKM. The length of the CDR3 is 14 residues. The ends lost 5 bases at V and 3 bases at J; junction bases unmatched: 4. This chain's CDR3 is CASSLTGGFYEQYF. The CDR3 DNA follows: TGTGCCAGCAGTCTGACAGGGGGCTTCTACGAGCAGTACTTC.

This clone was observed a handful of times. CDR3 sequence (DNA): TGTGCCAGCGGGCTCGGGCGGGCCTACGAGCAGTACTTC. This translates into CASGLGRAYEQYF. This chain links TRBV6-5 with TRBJ2-7, with D perhaps matching TRBD2 (5 bases). CDR1 is MNHEY and CDR2 is SVGAGI in the germline V gene. This CDR3 has 13 residues. V lost 8 bases and J 2 bases, leaving 13 bases between the germline ends.

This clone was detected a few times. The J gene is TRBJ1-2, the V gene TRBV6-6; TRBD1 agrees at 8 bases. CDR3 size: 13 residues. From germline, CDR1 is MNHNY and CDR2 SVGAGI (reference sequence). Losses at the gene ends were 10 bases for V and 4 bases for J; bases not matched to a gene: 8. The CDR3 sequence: CANPDRVIYGYTF. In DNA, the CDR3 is TGTGCCAATCCGGACAGGGTAATCTATGGCTACACCTTC.

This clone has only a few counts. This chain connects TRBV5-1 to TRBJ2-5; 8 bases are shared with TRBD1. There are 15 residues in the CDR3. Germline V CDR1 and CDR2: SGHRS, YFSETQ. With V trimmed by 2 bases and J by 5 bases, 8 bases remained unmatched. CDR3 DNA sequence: TGCGCCAGCAGCTTTTGGACAGGGACGACGGAGACCCAGTACTTC. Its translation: CASSFWTGTTETQYF.

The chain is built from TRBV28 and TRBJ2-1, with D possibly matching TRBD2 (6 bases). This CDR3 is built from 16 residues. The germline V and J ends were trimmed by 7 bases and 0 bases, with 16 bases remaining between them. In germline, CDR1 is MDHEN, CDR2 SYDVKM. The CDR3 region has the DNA TGTGCCAGCAACCCCCTTGGGAGGAGCTCCTACAATGAGCAGTTCTTC. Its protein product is CASNPLGRSSYNEQFF.

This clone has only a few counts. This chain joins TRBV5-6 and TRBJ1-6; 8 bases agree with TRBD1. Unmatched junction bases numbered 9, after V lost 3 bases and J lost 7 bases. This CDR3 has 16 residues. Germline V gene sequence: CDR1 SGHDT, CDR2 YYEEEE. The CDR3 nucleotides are TGTGCCAGCAGCTCCTCGCCCAGGGGGCTAAATTCACCCCTCCACTTT. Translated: CASSSSPRGLNSPLHF.

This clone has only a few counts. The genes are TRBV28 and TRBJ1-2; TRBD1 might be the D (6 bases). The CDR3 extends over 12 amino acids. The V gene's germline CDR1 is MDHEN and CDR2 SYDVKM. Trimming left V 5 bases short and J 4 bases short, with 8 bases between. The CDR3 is CASSLDSYGYTF. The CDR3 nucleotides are TGTGCCAGCAGTCTGGACAGCTATGGCTACACCTTC.

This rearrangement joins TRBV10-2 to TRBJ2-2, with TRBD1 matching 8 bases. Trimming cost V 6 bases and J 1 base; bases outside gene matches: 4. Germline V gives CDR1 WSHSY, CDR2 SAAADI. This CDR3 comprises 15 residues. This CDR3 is CASRIGQGNTGELFF. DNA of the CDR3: TGCGCCAGCAGGATAGGACAGGGGAACACCGGGGAGCTGTTTTTT.

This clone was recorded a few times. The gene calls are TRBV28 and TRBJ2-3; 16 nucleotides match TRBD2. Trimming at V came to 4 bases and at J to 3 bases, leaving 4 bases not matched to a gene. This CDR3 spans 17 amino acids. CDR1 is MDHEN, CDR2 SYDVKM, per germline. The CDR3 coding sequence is TGTGCCAGCAGTTCGGGACTAGCGGGAGGGTGGACAGATACGCAGTATTTT. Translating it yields CASSSGLAGGWTDTQYF.

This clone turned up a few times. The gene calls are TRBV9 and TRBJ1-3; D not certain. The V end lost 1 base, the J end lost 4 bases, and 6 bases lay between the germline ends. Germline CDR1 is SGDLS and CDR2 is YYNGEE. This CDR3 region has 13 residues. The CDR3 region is CASSVNGGNTIYF. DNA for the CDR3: TGTGCCAGCAGCGTAAACGGGGGAAACACCATATATTTT.